What follows are 25 T cell receptor beta chains derived from one specimen sequenced in a study of blood T cell repertoires in COVID-19. Measured with immunoSEQ multiplex PCR; TCRdb has only the in-frame clones, and not every one. The sample consists of roughly 31,000 clones, roughly nine tenths of them appearing once. Sequenced material: peripheral blood. Source of these receptors: a human donor with active COVID-19. The donor label of this sample is uncertain.

The genes are TRBV13 and TRBJ1-4; D call uncertain. From germline, CDR1 is PRHDT and CDR2 FYEKMQ (reference sequence). Trimming took off 1 base at V and 0 bases at J, with 3 bases between the two ends. The CDR3 is made up of 14 amino acids. The CDR3 DNA reads TGTGCCAGCAGCTTAGCCGCAACTAATGAAAAACTGTTTTTT. Residues: CASSLAATNEKLFF. The complete variable domain, with remaining parts taken from reference TRBV13 and TRBJ1-4, reads AAGVIQSPRHLIKEKRETATLKCYPIPRHDTVYWYQQGPGQDPQFLISFYEKMQSDKGSIPDRFSAQQFSDYHSELNMSSLELGDSALYFCASSLAATNEKLFFGSGTQLSVL.

The genes are TRBV11-3 and TRBJ2-3, with D maybe TRBD1 (6 bases). The CDR3 totals 18 residues. CDR1 and CDR2 (germline): SGHNT, YENEEA. The V gene lost 5 bases and the J gene lost 0 bases, with 21 bases spanning the gap. The CDR3 DNA sequence: TGTGCCAGCAGCCAAGAAAGCGTACCAGGGGAAAGCACAGATACGCAGTATTTT. It yields the protein CASSQESVPGESTDTQYF.

The chain has TRBV6-4 and TRBJ2-3, with 7 bases that match TRBD1. Per the germline V gene, CDR1 is MRHNA and CDR2 is SNTAGT. V shed 5 bases, J shed 1 base, and the junction held 6 bases outside the gene matches. The CDR3 spans 15 residues. DNA for the CDR3: TGTGCCAGCAGTAAACAGGGGTCTGGCACAGATACGCAGTATTTT. Protein: CASSKQGSGTDTQYF.

This clone was observed once. This sequence joins TRBV7-8 and TRBJ2-5; no reliable D call. Germline V CDR1 and CDR2: SGHVS, FQNEAQ. V lost 1 base and J lost 2, with 11 bases in between. This CDR3 is built from 15 residues. CDR3 nucleotide sequence: TGTGCCAGCAGCTTAGGACTTCGAACTCAAGAGACCCAGTACTTC. Translated, it gives CASSLGLRTQETQYF. Variable domain in full (rest from reference TRBV7-8 and TRBJ2-5): GAGVSQSPRYKVAKRGQDVALRCDPISGHVSLFWYQQALGQGPEFLTYFQNEAQLDKSGLPSDRFFAERPEGSVSTLKIQRTQQEDSAVYLCASSLGLRTQETQYFGPGTRLLVL.

The CDR3 region is CASSPMGEGNTGELFF. CDR3 DNA: TGCGCCAGCAGCCCGATGGGGGAGGGCAACACCGGGGAGCTGTTTTTT. The chain recombines TRBV4-1 with TRBJ2-2, with 7 bases aligning to TRBD2. The J segment lost 2 bases and the V segment lost 4 bases, leaving 7 bases of the junction unmatched. CDR3 length: 16 residues. Germline V CDR1 and CDR2: MGHRA, YSYEKL.

This rearrangement joins TRBV11-2 to TRBJ2-2; D not resolved. This CDR3 contains 13 residues. V lost 5 bases to trimming and J lost 3 bases, with 7 bases between them. From germline, CDR1 is SGHAT and CDR2 FQNNGV. The CDR3 nucleotides are TGTGCCAGCAGCCTCTATTACACCGGGGAGCTGTTTTTT. It encodes CASSLYYTGELFF.

The V gene is TRBV28, the J gene TRBJ2-1; D is ambiguous. CDR1 MDHEN and CDR2 SYDVKM come from the germline V gene. V lost 7 bases, J lost 2 bases, and 15 bases lay in between. The CDR3 is made up of 15 amino acids. As DNA, the CDR3 is TGTGCCAGCACCTCCCGAGCGACGGCCTACAATGAGCAGTTCTTC. Translated: CASTSRATAYNEQFF.

V gene TRBV19 combines with J gene TRBJ1-6, with D possibly TRBD1 on 6 matching bases. CDR1 is LNHDA and CDR2 is SQIVND in the germline V gene (reference sequence). The V and J ends lost 5 bases and 6 bases respectively, with 14 bases between them. The CDR3 has 15 residues. CDR3 residues: CASSYPLGGNSPLHF. In DNA, the CDR3 is TGTGCCAGTAGTTACCCACTAGGGGGTAATTCACCCCTCCACTTT.

The chain carries TRBV3-1 (or the pseudogene TRBV3-2) and TRBJ2-5; 7 bases map to TRBD2. Germline V gives CDR1 LGHDT, CDR2 YNNKEL (reference sequence). Trimming at V came to 5 bases and at J to 2 bases, leaving 14 bases not matched to a gene. This CDR3 region has 17 residues. The CDR3 bases are TGTGCCAGCAGCAAGGCCAGTCTCGCGGGAGTTCAAGAGACCCAGTACTTC. Encoded protein: CASSKASLAGVQETQYF.

This clone was counted between two and nine times. The chain uses TRBV7-8 and TRBJ2-2, with 9 bases aligning to TRBD1. The CDR3 runs 16 residues. After removal of 4 bases from V and 5 bases from J, the junction contained 8 bases not matched to a gene. Germline loops: CDR1 SGHVS, CDR2 FQNEAQ. The CDR3 loop is CASSSSGTGRTGELFF. In DNA, the CDR3 is TGTGCCAGCAGCTCGAGCGGGACAGGGAGAACCGGGGAGCTGTTTTTT.

The chain joins TRBV4-2 to TRBJ2-5; weak D call: TRBD2 (5 bases). CDR3 length: 16 amino acids. Between the trimmed V and J ends, which lost 0 bases and 1 base, there was a span of 12 bases. Germline assignment: CDR1 LGHNA and CDR2 YNFKEQ. CDR3 DNA sequence: TGTGCCAGCAGCCAAGAGAGGGAGCGGACCCAAGAGACCCAGTACTTC. Translation gives CASSQERERTQETQYF.

The genes are TRBV4-1 and TRBJ2-1; TRBD2 aligns across 7 bases. Germline CDR1 and CDR2: MGHRA and YSYEKL. The CDR3 is made up of 15 amino acids. The trim removed 6 bases at V and 4 bases at J, leaving 9 bases unmatched. The CDR3 DNA follows: TGCGCCAGCAGGACCGAAGCGGGGCGGTACAATGAGCAGTTCTTC. Translated: CASRTEAGRYNEQFF.

The CDR3, as DNA: TGTGCCAGCACTGGGCTAGCGGGAGACGTGGACGAGCAGTACTTC. Encoded protein: CASTGLAGDVDEQYF. The chain links TRBV6-5 to TRBJ2-7; 10 bases fit TRBD2. The CDR3 is made up of 15 amino acids. Looked up from germline, CDR1 is MNHEY and CDR2 is SVGAGI. The ends lost 7 bases at V and 5 bases at J; junction bases unmatched: 11.

This chain joins TRBV30 and TRBJ1-3; 7 bases are shared with TRBD1. With 3 bases clipped from V and 0 bases from J, the junction kept 2 bases outside the gene matches. CDR3 length equals 14 residues. CDR1 and CDR2 from the germline V gene are GTSNPN and SVGIG (reference sequence). This CDR3 is CAWRTGYSGNTIYF. The CDR3 DNA reads as TGTGCCTGGAGGACAGGGTACTCTGGAAACACCATATATTTT.

The chain combines TRBV19 with TRBJ2-1; D ambiguous. This CDR3 has 15 residues. The ends were cut back, 4 bases at V and 0 bases at J, with 10 bases in the middle. Germline CDR1 and CDR2: LNHDA and SQIVND (reference sequence). CDR3 sequence reads: CASSTPNHSYNEQFF. CDR3 nucleotides: TGTGCCAGTAGTACTCCTAATCACTCCTACAATGAGCAGTTCTTC.

The chain is built from TRBV6-2 or TRBV6-3 and TRBJ2-3; TRBD2 matches 7 bases. CDR1 MNHEY and CDR2 SVGEGT come from the germline V gene. V lost 6 bases to trimming and J lost 6 bases; unmatched junction nucleotides: 9. The CDR3 has 14 residues. The CDR3 DNA is TGTGCCAGCAGGTACCGGGGGGTCAGGGATACGCAGTATTTT. Amino acids: CASRYRGVRDTQYF.

The V and J genes are TRBV29-1 and TRBJ1-2; the D gene is possibly TRBD1 (6 bases). The CDR3 totals 15 residues. CDR1 and CDR2 from the germline V gene are SQVTM and ANQGSEA. The V end lost 3 bases, the J end lost 8 bases, and 22 bases lay between the germline ends. As DNA, the CDR3 is TGCAGCGTTGACCCCGAAACAGGGTCGAGTAGAGGCTACACCTTC. Its protein is CSVDPETGSSRGYTF.

This rearrangement joins TRBV6-4 to TRBJ2-3, with D hard to call. The CDR3 has 15 residues. Trimming took 7 bases from V and 1 from J, leaving 15 bases between them. CDR1 and CDR2 from the germline V gene are MRHNA and SNTAGT. CDR3: CASIEIPPGTDTQYF. The CDR3 DNA reads as TGTGCCAGCATCGAAATCCCTCCAGGCACAGATACGCAGTATTTT.

This chain links TRBV5-4 with TRBJ1-1; 8 positions agree with TRBD1. After removal of 4 bases from V and 4 bases from J, the junction contained 12 bases not matched to a gene. CDR3 length: 16 amino acids. From germline, CDR1 is SGHNT and CDR2 YYREEE (reference sequence). This chain's CDR3 is CASSPDRGSRGTEAFF. The CDR3 DNA follows: TGTGCCAGCAGCCCCGACAGGGGTTCGAGAGGCACTGAAGCTTTCTTT.

The chain links TRBV29-1 to TRBJ2-7; weak D call: TRBD2 (5 bases). Trimming cost V 5 bases and J 3 bases, with 14 bases left between them. The V gene's germline CDR1 is SQVTM and CDR2 ANQGSEA. The CDR3 contains 13 residues. The CDR3 DNA follows: TGCAGCGTTTATGAAGCGGAATTCTACGAGCAGTACTTC. Translating gives CSVYEAEFYEQYF.

The chain carries TRBV7-3 and TRBJ2-1, with 9 bases aligning to TRBD1. The germline CDR1 and CDR2 sequences are SGHTA and FQGTGA. This CDR3 is 15 amino acids long. V shed 3 bases, J shed 4 bases, and the junction held 4 bases outside the gene matches. CDR3 sequence: CASSFDRGTYNEQFF. The CDR3 DNA sequence: TGTGCCAGCAGCTTCGACAGGGGGACTTACAATGAGCAGTTCTTC.

Only one count was recorded for this clone. The CDR3 nucleotides read TGTGCCAGCAGCCAGACAGGGGGCACCGGGGAGCTGTTTTTT. This sequence encodes CASSQTGGTGELFF. The chain employs TRBV6-5 and TRBJ2-2; 9 nucleotides line up with TRBD1. V gave up 6 bases and J gave up 4 bases; unmatched junction bases: 3. The CDR3 is made up of 14 amino acids. Germline assignment: CDR1 MNHEY and CDR2 SVGAGI.

This chain links TRBV9 with TRBJ2-1; tentatively, D is TRBD2 (6 bases). With 3 bases removed from V and 8 bases from J, the gap between germline ends came to 18 bases. Germline V gene lookup returns CDR1 SGDLS and CDR2 YYNGEE. The CDR3 runs 15 residues. The CDR3 nucleotides read TGTGCCAGCAGCGCCCTAGCGCATCCGAACGATGAGCAGTTCTTC. As protein: CASSALAHPNDEQFF.

The rearrangement joins TRBV6-5 to TRBJ2-7; D is unresolved. Trimming removed 5 bases from V and 8 bases from J, with 13 bases in between. This CDR3 region has 12 residues. CDR1 is MNHEY, CDR2 SVGAGI, per germline. CDR3: CASSQSLAKQYF. CDR3 sequence (DNA): TGTGCCAGCAGTCAAAGTCTGGCCAAGCAGTACTTC.

V gene TRBV10-1 combines with J gene TRBJ2-1, with 14 positions matching TRBD2. Germline-derived CDR1 and CDR2 are WNHNN and SYGVQD (reference sequence). The CDR3 sequence is 17 residues long. The junction had 12 bases not matched to a gene; V was cut back by 7 bases and J by 7 bases. The CDR3 coding sequence is TGCGCCAGCATCTTCCCCAGACTAGCGGGAGGGCCGAATGAGCAGTTCTTC. Translating gives CASIFPRLAGGPNEQFF.